This is a list of T cell receptor beta chains from one sample in a study of blood T cell repertoires in COVID-19. TCRdb's table, derived via immunoSEQ multiplex PCR, lists solely in-frame clones and lacks some. The data show around 260,000 clones, about four fifths seen once. The sample was peripheral blood. Receptors were obtained from a woman between 50 and 59 years old who had recovered from COVID-19. CDR3s include the opening cysteine and the closing phenylalanine or tryptophan. Each record gives: V gene, clone size, D gene, J gene, CDR3 DNA, CDR3 protein. A D gene is named only where the DNA matches it firmly. The size of a clone is reported for some rows only, either as once, few or many, or as a class for expanded clones.

V gene: TRBV24-1; clone size: -; D gene: -; J gene: TRBJ1-2; CDR3 DNA: TGTGCCACCCCAGGGGTTGGTTTAGCTAACTATGGCTACACCTTC; CDR3 protein: CATPGVGLANYGYTF
V gene: TRBV7-3; clone size: -; D gene: -; J gene: TRBJ2-7; CDR3 DNA: TGTGCCAGCAGCTTACCGGGGTCCAAGGGCCGCCCTAGTCCCTACGAGCAGTACTTC; CDR3 protein: CASSLPGSKGRPSPYEQYF
V gene: TRBV5-5; clone size: -; D gene: TRBD2; J gene: TRBJ2-5; CDR3 DNA: TGTGCCAGCAGCTACAGCGGGGTAGCCCGGGAGACCCAGTACTTC; CDR3 protein: CASSYSGVARETQYF
V gene: TRBV6-5; clone size: -; D gene: -; J gene: TRBJ1-1; CDR3 DNA: TGTGCCAGCAGGGGGCCAAGTCAAGCTTTCTTT; CDR3 protein: CASRGPSQAFF
V gene: TRBV24-1; clone size: -; D gene: -; J gene: TRBJ2-2; CDR3 DNA: TGTGCCACCAGTGATCCGATCGGGGCCGGGGAGCTGTTTTTT; CDR3 protein: CATSDPIGAGELFF
V gene: TRBV19; clone size: -; D gene: -; J gene: TRBJ1-3; CDR3 DNA: TGTGCCAGTAGGAGGGCCTACATCTCTGGAAACACCATATATTTT; CDR3 protein: CASRRAYISGNTIYF
V gene: TRBV4-3; clone size: -; D gene: TRBD2; J gene: TRBJ2-1; CDR3 DNA: TGCGCCAGCAGCCCACGGGCTAGCGGGGCCTCCTCCTACAATGAGCAGTTCTTC; CDR3 protein: CASSPRASGASSYNEQFF
V gene: TRBV7-2; clone size: -; D gene: -; J gene: TRBJ2-5; CDR3 DNA: TGTGCCAGCAGCTTAGTAGAGGGAGAGACCCAGTACTTC; CDR3 protein: CASSLVEGETQYF
V gene: TRBV3-1/TRBV3-2; clone size: once; D gene: -; J gene: TRBJ2-2; CDR3 DNA: TGTGCCAGCAGCCATCTCGCCAGGGGGAACACCGGGGAGCTGTTTTTT; CDR3 protein: CASSHLARGNTGELFF
V gene: TRBV2; clone size: few; D gene: -; J gene: TRBJ1-1; CDR3 DNA: TGTGCCAGCGGGCAGAACACTGAAGCTTTCTTT; CDR3 protein: CASGQNTEAFF
V gene: TRBV30; clone size: -; D gene: -; J gene: TRBJ2-1; CDR3 DNA: TGTGCCTGGAGTGTGTCTTACAATGAGCAGTTCTTC; CDR3 protein: CAWSVSYNEQFF
V gene: TRBV6-2/TRBV6-3; clone size: -; D gene: -; J gene: TRBJ1-5; CDR3 DNA: TGTGCCAGCAGTTACGGGCAGGGTGGTAATCAGCCCCAGCATTTT; CDR3 protein: CASSYGQGGNQPQHF
V gene: TRBV19; clone size: -; D gene: TRBD2; J gene: TRBJ2-1; CDR3 DNA: TGTGCCAGTAGTCCGCGGGAGGGATTCATTGAGCAGTTCTTC; CDR3 protein: CASSPREGFIEQFF
V gene: TRBV7-9; clone size: -; D gene: TRBD2; J gene: TRBJ2-1; CDR3 DNA: TGTGCCAGCAGCTTCTGGCTAGCGGGCCCTCCTAATCGGGATGAGCAGTTCTTC; CDR3 protein: CASSFWLAGPPNRDEQFF
V gene: TRBV9; clone size: -; D gene: TRBD1; J gene: TRBJ2-5; CDR3 DNA: TGTGCCAGCAGCGTCTCTGGGACAGTCCAAGAGACCCAGTACTTC; CDR3 protein: CASSVSGTVQETQYF
V gene: TRBV27; clone size: -; D gene: -; J gene: TRBJ2-3; CDR3 DNA: TGTGCCAGCAGTTATCTAGGCACAGATACGCAGTATTTT; CDR3 protein: CASSYLGTDTQYF
V gene: TRBV9; clone size: -; D gene: TRBD1; J gene: TRBJ2-6; CDR3 DNA: TGTGCCAGCAGCGGGACTCCGGACAGGGCCCCAGATTACCTCTCTGGGGCCAACGTCCTGACTTTC; CDR3 protein: CASSGTPDRAPDYLSGANVLTF
V gene: TRBV25-1; clone size: few; D gene: TRBD1; J gene: TRBJ1-2; CDR3 DNA: TGTGCCAGCAGCGGGACAGGGGTTCACGGCTACACCTTC; CDR3 protein: CASSGTGVHGYTF
V gene: TRBV6-5; clone size: -; D gene: -; J gene: TRBJ1-4; CDR3 DNA: TGTGCCAGCAGTCGGGACACCGCGAAACTGTTTTTT; CDR3 protein: CASSRDTAKLFF
V gene: TRBV11-1; clone size: -; D gene: TRBD1; J gene: TRBJ1-1; CDR3 DNA: TGTGCCAGCAGCAGCCTGGACAGGGACACTGAAGCTTTCTTT; CDR3 protein: CASSSLDRDTEAFF
V gene: TRBV5-5; clone size: once; D gene: TRBD1; J gene: TRBJ1-4; CDR3 DNA: TGTGCCAGCAGCTGGGGGACAGGGCCGGGTGAAAAACTGTTTTTT; CDR3 protein: CASSWGTGPGEKLFF
V gene: TRBV19; clone size: -; D gene: TRBD1; J gene: TRBJ1-5; CDR3 DNA: TGTGCCAGTATGACGTCCGGGACAGGGGGGTTGCCCCAGCATTTT; CDR3 protein: CASMTSGTGGLPQHF
V gene: TRBV7-9; clone size: -; D gene: TRBD2; J gene: TRBJ2-1; CDR3 DNA: TGTGCCAGCAGTAATAGCGGGAGTAGGATACACAATGAGCAGTTCTTC; CDR3 protein: CASSNSGSRIHNEQFF
V gene: TRBV28; clone size: -; D gene: -; J gene: TRBJ1-2; CDR3 DNA: TGTGCCAGCAGTTTGACAGATGGCTACACCTTC; CDR3 protein: CASSLTDGYTF
V gene: TRBV2; clone size: -; D gene: TRBD1; J gene: TRBJ1-6; CDR3 DNA: TGTGCCAGCAGTGAAGTAGGGGGCCGGGGACCCCTCCACTTT; CDR3 protein: CASSEVGGRGPLHF
V gene: TRBV30; clone size: -; D gene: -; J gene: TRBJ2-3; CDR3 DNA: TGTGCCTGGAGTGTACAGAGCGGCACCTCAGATACGCAGTATTTT; CDR3 protein: CAWSVQSGTSDTQYF
V gene: TRBV6-5; clone size: -; D gene: TRBD1; J gene: TRBJ2-6; CDR3 DNA: TGTGCCAGCAGTTCCGACAGGGCCGGGGCCAACGTCCTGACTTTC; CDR3 protein: CASSSDRAGANVLTF
V gene: TRBV4-2; clone size: -; D gene: -; J gene: TRBJ1-1; CDR3 DNA: TGTGCCAGCAGCCAAGAGGACGGGGAAACTGAAGCTTTCTTT; CDR3 protein: CASSQEDGETEAFF
V gene: TRBV11-3; clone size: once; D gene: -; J gene: TRBJ2-2; CDR3 DNA: TGTGCCAGCAGCCCAGGCCGGCTGAGTCTGAACACCGGGGAGCTGTTTTTT; CDR3 protein: CASSPGRLSLNTGELFF
V gene: TRBV15; clone size: -; D gene: -; J gene: TRBJ2-7; CDR3 DNA: TGTGCCACCAGCAGAGATGGGGGCCCCTACGAGCAGTACTTC; CDR3 protein: CATSRDGGPYEQYF
V gene: TRBV6-2/TRBV6-3; clone size: -; D gene: -; J gene: TRBJ1-1; CDR3 DNA: TGTGCCAGCAGTTACCGGAGGGGCGGGAGCTGGACTGAAGCTTTCTTT; CDR3 protein: CASSYRRGGSWTEAFF
V gene: TRBV30; clone size: once; D gene: TRBD1; J gene: TRBJ1-1; CDR3 DNA: TGTGCCTGGAGTCGCGGACAGGGGAACACTGAAGCTTTCTTT; CDR3 protein: CAWSRGQGNTEAFF
V gene: TRBV7-2; clone size: few; D gene: -; J gene: TRBJ2-7; CDR3 DNA: TGTGCCAGCAGCCCGCCCGGGGAGAGGCTCCTTTTTTTC; CDR3 protein: CASSPPGERLLFF
V gene: TRBV18; clone size: -; D gene: -; J gene: TRBJ1-4; CDR3 DNA: TGTGCCAGCTCACCGGGCGAGGGCGCTAATGAAAAACTGTTTTTT; CDR3 protein: CASSPGEGANEKLFF
V gene: TRBV27; clone size: -; D gene: TRBD1; J gene: TRBJ1-6; CDR3 DNA: TGTGCCAGCAGTTCCAAGCGACAGGGGGCAGCTAGGGCCCTCCACTTT; CDR3 protein: CASSSKRQGAARALHF
V gene: TRBV19; clone size: -; D gene: -; J gene: TRBJ1-1; CDR3 DNA: TGTGCCAGTAGTAGACCTAAGACAGGAGCTTTCTTT; CDR3 protein: CASSRPKTGAFF
V gene: TRBV27; clone size: -; D gene: -; J gene: TRBJ2-5; CDR3 DNA: TGTGCCAGCAGTTTATCGGAGTCTCAAGAGACCCAGTACTTC; CDR3 protein: CASSLSESQETQYF
V gene: TRBV27; clone size: -; D gene: TRBD1; J gene: TRBJ1-5; CDR3 DNA: TGTGCCAGCAGTCCCGGGACAGGGAGTCAGCCCCAGCATTTT; CDR3 protein: CASSPGTGSQPQHF
V gene: TRBV7-2; clone size: -; D gene: -; J gene: TRBJ2-7; CDR3 DNA: TGTGCCAGCAGCTTATCAATTATCGGGTCCTACGAGCAGTACTTC; CDR3 protein: CASSLSIIGSYEQYF
V gene: TRBV19; clone size: -; D gene: TRBD2; J gene: TRBJ2-2; CDR3 DNA: TGTGCCAGTAGACTAGCGGGATACACCGGGGAGCTGTTTTTT; CDR3 protein: CASRLAGYTGELFF
V gene: TRBV7-8; clone size: once; D gene: -; J gene: TRBJ2-7; CDR3 DNA: TGTGCCAGCAGCTTCGCCGAGAGGGCAGCCTACTCCTACGAGCAGTACTTC; CDR3 protein: CASSFAERAAYSYEQYF
V gene: TRBV5-4; clone size: -; D gene: -; J gene: TRBJ2-2; CDR3 DNA: TGTGCCAGCAGCTTGGCCTTGGGGGGGCCTAGCACCGGGGAGCTGTTTTTT; CDR3 protein: CASSLALGGPSTGELFF
V gene: TRBV6-5; clone size: -; D gene: -; J gene: TRBJ1-2; CDR3 DNA: TGTGCCAGCAGCTCAGCACAGGAAACTAACTATGGCTACACCTTC; CDR3 protein: CASSSAQETNYGYTF
V gene: TRBV9; clone size: -; D gene: -; J gene: TRBJ1-3; CDR3 DNA: TGTGCCAGCAGCGTAGCCCTCACTAGCTCTGGAAACACCATATATTTT; CDR3 protein: CASSVALTSSGNTIYF